This TCR beta chain is from a study of T cell responses to AZD1222 COVID-19 vaccine. The data were produced by immunoSEQ multiplex PCR, yet TCRdb's version contains in-frame clones alone and is incomplete. The sample holds more than 95,000 clones, about 91% seen once. Per the germline V gene, CDR1 is MDHEN and CDR2 is SYDVKM. The CDR3 sequence is 15 residues long. Trimming removed 5 bases at V and 8 bases at J, with 18 bases between. This chain joins TRBV28 and TRBJ2-2; tentatively, D is TRBD1 (6 bases). The material sequenced was peripheral blood, taken on day 0 of AZD1222 vaccination. The TCR originated in an adult in good health. The DNA for the CDR3 is TGTGCCAGCAGTACCATCGGACAGCCCCAAGGGGAGCTGTTTTTT. It translates to CASSTIGQPQGELFF.